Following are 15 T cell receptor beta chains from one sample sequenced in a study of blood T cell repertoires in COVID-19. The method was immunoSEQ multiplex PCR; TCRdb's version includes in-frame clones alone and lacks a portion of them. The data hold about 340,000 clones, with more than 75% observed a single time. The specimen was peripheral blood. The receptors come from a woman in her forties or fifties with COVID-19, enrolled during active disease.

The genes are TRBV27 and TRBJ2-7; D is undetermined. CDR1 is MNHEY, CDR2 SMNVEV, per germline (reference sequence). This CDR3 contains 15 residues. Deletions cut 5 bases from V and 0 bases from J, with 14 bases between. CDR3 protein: CASSPRSADSYEQYF. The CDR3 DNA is TGTGCCAGCAGTCCCCGCAGCGCCGACTCCTACGAGCAGTACTTC.

The CDR3 DNA reads TGTGCCAGTAGTCCGGGGACTAGCGGGATTAATGAGCAGTTCTTC. Residues: CASSPGTSGINEQFF. The V gene is TRBV19, the J gene TRBJ2-1; 13 bases align to TRBD2. CDR1 LNHDA and CDR2 SQIVND come from the germline V gene (reference sequence). The V gene end was trimmed by 5 bases and the J gene end by 7 bases; junction bases not matched to a gene: 5. This CDR3 is built from 15 residues.

CDR3 bases: TGCGCCAGCAGCCCCCTAGCGGGAGCACGTGAGACCCAGTACTTC. Protein product: CASSPLAGARETQYF. The rearrangement joins TRBV4-3 to TRBJ2-5; 10 bases line up with TRBD2. Losses at the gene ends were 4 bases for V and 5 bases for J; bases not matched to a gene: 7. The length of the CDR3 is 15 residues. CDR1 and CDR2 from the germline V gene are LGHNA and YSLEER.

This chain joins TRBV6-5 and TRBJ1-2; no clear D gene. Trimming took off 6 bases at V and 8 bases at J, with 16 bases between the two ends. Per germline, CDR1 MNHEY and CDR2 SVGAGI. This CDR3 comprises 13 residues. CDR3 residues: CASRSLGGLGYTF. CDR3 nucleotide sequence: TGTGCCAGCAGATCCCTGGGAGGGTTGGGCTACACCTTC.

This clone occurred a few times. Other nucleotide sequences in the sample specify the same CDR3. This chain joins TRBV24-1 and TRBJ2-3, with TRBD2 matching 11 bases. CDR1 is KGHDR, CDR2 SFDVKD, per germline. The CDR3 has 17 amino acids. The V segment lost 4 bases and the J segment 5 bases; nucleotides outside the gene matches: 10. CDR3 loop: CATSDSIAGGDLDTQYF. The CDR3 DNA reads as TGTGCCACCAGTGACTCCATAGCGGGAGGGGACTTAGATACGCAGTATTTT.

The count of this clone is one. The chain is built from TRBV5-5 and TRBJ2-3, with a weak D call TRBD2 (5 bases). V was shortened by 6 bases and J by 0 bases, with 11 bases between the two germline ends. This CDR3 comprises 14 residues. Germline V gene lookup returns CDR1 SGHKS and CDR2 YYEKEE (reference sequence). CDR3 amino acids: CASTRRTSTDTQYF. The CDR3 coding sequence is TGTGCCAGCACCCGGAGGACTAGCACAGATACGCAGTATTTT. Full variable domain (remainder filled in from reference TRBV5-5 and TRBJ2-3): DAGVTQSPTHLIKTRGQQVTLRCSPISGHKSVSWYQQVLGQGPQFIFQYYEKEERGRGNFPDRFSARQFPNYSSELNVNALLLGDSALYLCASTRRTSTDTQYFGPGTRLTVL.

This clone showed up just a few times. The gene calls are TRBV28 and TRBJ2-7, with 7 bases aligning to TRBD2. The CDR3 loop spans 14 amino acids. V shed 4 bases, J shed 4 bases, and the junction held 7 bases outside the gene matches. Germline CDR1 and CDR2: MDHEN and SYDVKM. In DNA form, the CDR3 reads TGTGCCAGCAGTTCAGGGTGGGAGGGGTACGAGCAGTACTTC. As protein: CASSSGWEGYEQYF.

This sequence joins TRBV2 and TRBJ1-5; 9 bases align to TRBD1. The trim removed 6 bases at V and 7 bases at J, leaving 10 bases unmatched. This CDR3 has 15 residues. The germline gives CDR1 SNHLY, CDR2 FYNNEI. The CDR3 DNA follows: TGTGCCAGCAGGGCTGGGACAGGGAGACACCAGCCCCAGCATTTT. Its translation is CASRAGTGRHQPQHF.

The CDR3 DNA sequence: TGTGCCAGCTCACTCGGGACAGGGCTGTCCTACGAGCAGTACTTC. This gives the protein CASSLGTGLSYEQYF. The chain couples TRBV18 to TRBJ2-7, with 9 bases lining up with TRBD1. CDR3 size: 15 residues. Trimming took 4 bases from V and 1 from J; bases not matched to a gene: 5. Germline V lookup: CDR1 KGHSH, CDR2 LQKENI.

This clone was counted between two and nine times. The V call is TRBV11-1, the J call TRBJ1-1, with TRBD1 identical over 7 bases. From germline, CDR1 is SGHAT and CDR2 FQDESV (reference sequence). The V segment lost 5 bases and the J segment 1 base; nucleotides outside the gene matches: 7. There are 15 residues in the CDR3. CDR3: CASSPGGQTNTEAFF. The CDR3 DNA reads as TGTGCCAGCAGCCCTGGGGGACAGACGAACACTGAAGCTTTCTTT. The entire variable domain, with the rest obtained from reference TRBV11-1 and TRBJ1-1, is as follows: EAEVAQSPRYKITEKSQAVAFWCDPISGHATLYWYRQILGQGPELLVQFQDESVVDDSQLPKDRFSAERLKGVDSTLKIQPAELGDSAMYLCASSPGGQTNTEAFFGQGTRLTVV.

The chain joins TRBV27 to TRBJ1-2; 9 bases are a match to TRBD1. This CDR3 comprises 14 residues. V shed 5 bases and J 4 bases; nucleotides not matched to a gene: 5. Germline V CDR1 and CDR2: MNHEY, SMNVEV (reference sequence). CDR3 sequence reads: CASSPGTGSYGYTF. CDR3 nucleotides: TGTGCCAGCAGTCCCGGGACAGGGAGCTATGGCTACACCTTC.

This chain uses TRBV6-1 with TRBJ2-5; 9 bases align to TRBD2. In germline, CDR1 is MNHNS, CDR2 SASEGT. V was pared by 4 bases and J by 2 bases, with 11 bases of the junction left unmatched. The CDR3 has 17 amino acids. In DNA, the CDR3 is TGTGCCAGCAGTGCCGGGGGACTAGCAGGATTACAAGAGACCCAGTACTTC. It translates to CASSAGGLAGLQETQYF.

CDR3 nucleotide sequence: TGTGCCAGCAGCCCCCCCCTCTCGGGCTATGGCTACACCTTC. Protein: CASSPPLSGYGYTF. V gene TRBV28 combines with J gene TRBJ1-2; D is uncertain. CDR3 length: 14 residues. Germline CDR1 reads MDHEN; CDR2 reads SYDVKM. V lost 6 bases and J 4 bases, leaving 15 bases between the germline ends.

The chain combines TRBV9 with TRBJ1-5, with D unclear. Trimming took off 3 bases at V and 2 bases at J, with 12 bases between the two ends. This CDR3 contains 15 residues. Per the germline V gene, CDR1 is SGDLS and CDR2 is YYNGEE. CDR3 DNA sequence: TGTGCCAGCAGCGCCCATCCGGGAGGCAATCAGCCCCAGCATTTT. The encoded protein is CASSAHPGGNQPQHF.

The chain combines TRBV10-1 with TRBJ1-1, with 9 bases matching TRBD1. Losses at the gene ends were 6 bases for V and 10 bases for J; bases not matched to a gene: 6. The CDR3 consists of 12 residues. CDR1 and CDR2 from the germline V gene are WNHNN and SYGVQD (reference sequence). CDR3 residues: CASRTETGGAFF. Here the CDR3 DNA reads TGCGCCAGCAGGACGGAGACAGGGGGAGCTTTCTTT.